Shown below are 22 T cell receptor beta chains from a single sample sequenced in a study of vaccination effects on CD4 cells after COVID-19. These receptors are not linked to any known antigen. Pools of viral peptides were used by the ViraFEST assay to expand antigen-specific CD4+ T cells ahead of sequencing. Isolation of CD4+ T cells took place after 10 days of culture. This individual tested PCR-positive for SARS-CoV-2 infection between March and December 2020. TCRdb's table, derived via immunoSEQ multiplex PCR, lists solely in-frame clones and lacks some. The repertoire holds 55,000 to 90,000 clones, with 73% as singletons. The source was CD4+ T cells from PBMCs cultured with HIV peptides, collected before COVID-19 vaccination. Regarding subset: HIV-1 Nef peptide pool negative control/reference culture. The receptors shown here come from a human donor who had a prior SARS-CoV-2 infection.

DNA for the CDR3: TGTGCCAGCAGCCCGAGGGGGGTCGGACAGCCCCAGCATTTT. Its protein is CASSPRGVGQPQHF. The chain links TRBV5-6 to TRBJ1-5; D is perhaps TRBD1 (6 bases). Per germline, CDR1 SGHDT and CDR2 YYEEEE. This CDR3 has 14 residues. With 4 bases removed from V and 7 bases from J, the gap between germline ends came to 15 bases.

V gene TRBV29-1 combines with J gene TRBJ2-5; D is perhaps TRBD2 (6 bases). The CDR3 has 13 residues. The V and J ends lost 6 bases and 5 bases respectively, with 16 bases between them. Germline-derived CDR1 and CDR2 are SQVTM and ANQGSEA. CDR3 in amino acids: CSVDPGLWETQYF. The CDR3 DNA reads TGCAGCGTGGACCCGGGACTGTGGGAGACCCAGTACTTC.

The chain joins TRBV6-1 to TRBJ2-1; 9 nucleotides line up with TRBD2. CDR1 MNHNS and CDR2 SASEGT come from the germline V gene. This CDR3 is built from 16 residues. V shed 2 bases, J shed 7 bases, and the junction held 9 bases outside the gene matches. CDR3 loop: CASSERHLAGSNEQFF. In DNA, the CDR3 is TGTGCCAGCAGTGAAAGACACCTAGCGGGGAGTAATGAGCAGTTCTTC.

The chain couples TRBV5-1 to TRBJ2-7, with TRBD1 matching 8 bases. This CDR3 comprises 14 residues. Trimming removed 7 bases from V and 3 bases from J; junction bases left unmatched: 9. Germline V gives CDR1 SGHRS, CDR2 YFSETQ. The CDR3 loop is CASASGQGNYEQYF. CDR3 sequence (DNA): TGCGCCAGCGCTTCTGGACAGGGAAACTACGAGCAGTACTTC. Full variable domain (rest looked up from reference TRBV5-1 and TRBJ2-7): KAGVTQTPRYLIKTRGQQVTLSCSPISGHRSVSWYQQTPGQGLQFLFEYFSETQRNKGNFPGRFSGRQFSNSRSEMNVSTLELGDSALYLCASASGQGNYEQYFGPGTRLTVT.

The rearrangement joins TRBV5-1 to TRBJ2-7; 7 bases fit TRBD1. The CDR3 has 14 amino acids. CDR1 and CDR2 from the germline V gene are SGHRS and YFSETQ. The V gene end was trimmed by 0 bases and the J gene end by 6 bases; junction bases not matched to a gene: 6. As DNA, the CDR3 is TGCGCCAGCAGCTTGGCTGCCTCAGGGGGCGAGCAGTACTTC. Translated, it gives CASSLAASGGEQYF.

This clone was seen a handful of times. The chain employs TRBV25-1 and TRBJ1-1, with D perhaps matching TRBD1 (5 bases). Trimming left V 8 bases short and J 1 base short, with 11 bases between. The V gene's germline CDR1 is MGHDK and CDR2 SYGVNS. The CDR3 spans 13 residues. The CDR3 DNA reads as TGTGCCAGCTCGGGGGAAGAGAACACTGAAGCTTTCTTT. Translated, it gives CASSGEENTEAFF.

The genes are TRBV3-1 (or the pseudogene TRBV3-2) and TRBJ2-5; no firm D call. Germline CDR1 LGHDT, CDR2 YNNKEL (reference sequence). The CDR3 runs 16 residues. Trimming removed 3 bases at V and 3 bases at J, with 17 bases between. The CDR3 is CASSHGPEGGEETQYF. CDR3 DNA: TGTGCCAGCAGCCACGGACCCGAAGGCGGTGAAGAGACCCAGTACTTC.

The rearrangement links TRBV4-3 to TRBJ2-3; no firm D call. This CDR3 is 16 amino acids long. Germline V gene data show CDR1 as LGHNA and CDR2 as YSLEER. V was shortened by 1 base and J by 4 bases, with 15 bases between the two germline ends. The CDR3 here is CASSQGFLYSPDTQYF. CDR3 sequence (DNA): TGCGCCAGCAGCCAAGGATTTTTATACAGCCCAGATACGCAGTATTTT.

The chain links TRBV7-2 to TRBJ1-1; 8 bases map to TRBD1. CDR1 and CDR2 from the germline V gene are SGHTA and FQGNSA. V gave up 1 base and J gave up 8 bases; unmatched junction bases: 6. CDR3 size: 14 residues. The CDR3 loop is CASSLVGWDREAFF. The CDR3 DNA is TGTGCCAGCAGCTTAGTAGGTTGGGACAGGGAAGCTTTCTTT. Full variable domain (remainder filled in from reference TRBV7-2 and TRBJ1-1): GAGVSQSPSNKVTEKGKDVELRCDPISGHTALYWYRQSLGQGLEFLIYFQGNSAPDKSGLPSDRFSAERTGGSVSTLTIQRTQQEDSAVYLCASSLVGWDREAFFGQGTRLTVV.

The gene calls are TRBV10-2 and TRBJ1-2; TRBD1 might be the D (5 bases). Germline-derived CDR1 and CDR2 are WSHSY and SAAADI. V was pared by 4 bases and J by 8 bases, with 14 bases between. This CDR3 contains 13 residues. For the CDR3, the DNA is TGCGCCAGCAGTGCTGGGGGATTAAGAGGCTACACCTTC. It codes for CASSAGGLRGYTF.

This chain links TRBV10-3 with TRBJ1-2, with D possibly TRBD1 on 6 matching bases. V shed 8 bases and J shed 8 bases, with 15 bases lying between them. Germline V lookup: CDR1 ENHRY, CDR2 SYGVKD. This CDR3 spans 12 amino acids. DNA for the CDR3: TGTGCCATCTTTCAGGGGACGCGGGGCTACACCTTC. Its protein product is CAIFQGTRGYTF.

In its sample, this clone was seen a few times. The rearrangement uses TRBV7-2 and TRBJ2-1; 7 positions match TRBD2. CDR3 size: 14 residues. Germline lookup yields CDR1 SGHTA and CDR2 FQGNSA. V was clipped by 0 bases and J by 4 bases; unmatched bases: 0. The CDR3 nucleotides are TGTGCCAGCAGCTTAGCGGGGGGGTACAATGAGCAGTTCTTC. Protein: CASSLAGGYNEQFF.

V usage is TRBV28 and J usage is TRBJ1-2; no clear D gene. Germline V lookup: CDR1 MDHEN, CDR2 SYDVKM. V was shortened by 3 bases and J by 4 bases, with 12 bases between the two germline ends. The CDR3 length is 14 residues. The CDR3, as DNA: TGTGCCAGCAGTTTTCTTGTCCGACCCTATGGCTACACCTTC. Translated: CASSFLVRPYGYTF.

V is TRBV11-2 and J is TRBJ2-5; maybe TRBD2 (6 bases). Germline CDR1 reads SGHAT; CDR2 reads FQNNGV. The CDR3 is 13 residues long. The V end was cut by 3 bases, the J end by 5 bases, with 10 bases between. CDR3 loop: CASSFGEEETQYF. In nucleotides, the CDR3 is TGTGCCAGCAGCTTTGGGGAGGAGGAGACCCAGTACTTC.

The rearrangement links TRBV7-2 to TRBJ1-1; D remains ambiguous. Germline values: CDR1 SGHTA, CDR2 FQGNSA. The CDR3 is 15 residues long. Trimming shortened V by 1 base and J by 0 bases, and 9 bases separated the two germline ends. CDR3 protein: CASSLEPVMNTEAFF. CDR3 coding DNA: TGTGCCAGCAGCTTAGAGCCCGTCATGAACACTGAAGCTTTCTTT.

The rearrangement uses TRBV19 and TRBJ1-2; D remains ambiguous. CDR1 LNHDA and CDR2 SQIVND come from the germline V gene (reference sequence). CDR3 length: 11 amino acids. Trimming removed 5 bases at V and 8 bases at J, with 9 bases between. The CDR3 region is CASSLNGGYTF. The CDR3, as DNA: TGTGCCAGTAGTCTGAATGGGGGCTACACCTTC.

CDR3 nucleotide sequence: TGTGCCAGTAGTATAGGGTACGTTGGCGATGAGCAGTTCTTC. It specifies CASSIGYVGDEQFF. The rearrangement joins TRBV19 to TRBJ2-1; no reliable D call. V was cut by 1 base and J by 8 bases, with 12 bases left in between. Germline lookup yields CDR1 LNHDA and CDR2 SQIVND (reference sequence). The CDR3 covers 14 residues.

In its sample, this clone was seen a few times. The CDR3 sequence is CASSLELGGEQYF. The CDR3 nucleotides are TGTGCCAGCAGCTTAGAGTTGGGGGGCGAGCAGTACTTC. The genes are TRBV7-2 and TRBJ2-7; tentatively, D is TRBD2 (6 bases). The CDR3 consists of 13 residues. Per the germline V gene, CDR1 is SGHTA and CDR2 is FQGNSA. Trimming removed 1 base at V and 6 bases at J, with 10 bases between. Full variable domain (outside the CDR3, taken from reference TRBV7-2 and TRBJ2-7): GAGVSQSPSNKVTEKGKDVELRCDPISGHTALYWYRQSLGQGLEFLIYFQGNSAPDKSGLPSDRFSAERTGGSVSTLTIQRTQQEDSAVYLCASSLELGGEQYFGPGTRLTVT.

The chain uses TRBV7-8 and TRBJ1-4, with D perhaps TRBD1 (5 bases). This CDR3 has 16 residues. With 0 bases removed from V and 2 bases from J, the gap between germline ends came to 10 bases. The germline gives CDR1 SGHVS, CDR2 FQNEAQ. DNA of the CDR3: TGTGCCAGCAGCTTAGCGACAGCGGGGACTAATGAAAAACTGTTTTTT. Its translation: CASSLATAGTNEKLFF.

The chain is built from TRBV18 and TRBJ1-1; TRBD1 agrees at 8 bases. The CDR3 contains 17 residues. The ends lost 2 bases at V and 4 bases at J; junction bases unmatched: 12. The germline CDR1 and CDR2 sequences are KGHSH and LQKENI. CDR3 bases: TGTGCCAGCTCACCAAGGGACAGGATGCGAAAGGGCACTGAAGCTTTCTTT. This gives the protein CASSPRDRMRKGTEAFF.

The chain carries TRBV5-1 and TRBJ1-4; D not certain. Germline CDR1 and CDR2: SGHRS and YFSETQ. Between the trimmed V and J ends, which lost 1 base and 8 bases, there was a span of 15 bases. The CDR3 length is 15 residues. CDR3 DNA sequence: TGCGCCAGCAGCTTGAGCGCCCTACTGGGGGAAAAACTGTTTTTT. It translates to CASSLSALLGEKLFF.

This clone was observed a handful of times. The chain employs TRBV12-5 and TRBJ1-6, with D possibly TRBD1 on 6 matching bases. Trimming pared 7 bases from V and 10 bases from J, leaving 17 bases between. Per the germline V gene, CDR1 is LGHNT and CDR2 is FRNRAP. The CDR3 length is 14 residues. CDR3 loop: CASARGAGSSPLHF. In DNA form, the CDR3 reads TGTGCTAGTGCCCGGGGGGCAGGGAGCTCACCCCTCCACTTT.